A single sample is the source of the 12 T cell receptor beta chains below, sequenced in a study of neoadjuvant anti-PD-1 for oral cavity cancer. Using immunoSEQ multiplex PCR, the repertoire was profiled, and TCRdb retains in-frame clones only, with some absent. The table lists 14,000 to 15,000 clones, 55% to 75% of them singletons. The sample was PBMCs, taken before nivolumab (anti-PD-1) treatment. The receptors originated from a person aged 35 to 85 with oral cavity squamous cell carcinoma.

CDR3 region: CASSQVPNTEAFF. The CDR3 bases are TGCGCCAGCAGCCAAGTCCCGAACACTGAAGCTTTCTTT. The V and J genes are TRBV4-1 and TRBJ1-1; no clear D gene. The CDR3 covers 13 residues. Germline V CDR1 and CDR2: MGHRA, YSYEKL. Trimming took off 1 base at V and 1 base at J, with 4 bases between the two ends.

The rearrangement joins TRBV10-3 to TRBJ1-1; unclear D gene. Per the germline V gene, CDR1 is ENHRY and CDR2 is SYGVKD. V dropped 2 bases and J dropped 0 bases, with 16 bases sitting between them. The CDR3 sequence is 17 residues long. The DNA for the CDR3 is TGTGCCATCAGTGAGAAACTGGCCCAGGCTGTGAACACTGAAGCTTTCTTT. Translated: CAISEKLAQAVNTEAFF.

J is TRBJ2-7 and V is TRBV30; 9 positions match TRBD2. The CDR3 spans 13 residues. Germline trimming cut 1 base from V and 4 bases from J; bases unmatched to any gene: 2. Germline values: CDR1 GTSNPN, CDR2 SVGIG (reference sequence). CDR3 sequence reads: CAWSGLAGYEQYF. The CDR3 nucleotides read TGTGCCTGGAGTGGGCTAGCGGGATACGAGCAGTACTTC. Together with reference TRBV30 and TRBJ2-7, the CDR3 gives the full variable domain: SQTIHQWPATLVQPVGSPLSLECTVEGTSNPNLYWYRQAAGRGLQLLFYSVGIGQISSEVPQNLSASRPQDRQFILSSKKLLLSDSGFYLCAWSGLAGYEQYFGPGTRLTVT.

This chain links TRBV19 with TRBJ2-7; 7 positions match TRBD2. The CDR3 covers 15 residues. The germline gives CDR1 LNHDA, CDR2 SQIVND (reference sequence). The ends lost 5 bases at V and 0 bases at J; junction bases unmatched: 7. Here the CDR3 reads CASSSSGDSSYEQYF. Here the CDR3 DNA reads TGTGCCAGTAGTTCGAGCGGGGATAGCTCCTACGAGCAGTACTTC.

The chain recombines TRBV4-2 with TRBJ2-5; D call uncertain. This CDR3 has 16 amino acids. Germline lookup yields CDR1 LGHNA and CDR2 YNFKEQ. V was shortened by 0 bases and J by 5 bases, with 16 bases between the two germline ends. The CDR3 DNA reads TGTGCCAGCAGCCAAGATTTGGCATCTGGGTGGGAGACCCAGTACTTC. Translation gives CASSQDLASGWETQYF.

This chain connects TRBV11-2 to TRBJ2-7; possibly TRBD1 for D (6 bases). V was cut by 5 bases and J by 4 bases, with 15 bases left in between. Germline V lookup: CDR1 SGHAT, CDR2 FQNNGV. The CDR3 runs to 14 residues. The CDR3 region is CASSRNRDRYEQYF. CDR3 nucleotides: TGTGCCAGCAGCCGAAACCGAGACAGGTACGAGCAGTACTTC.

This clone was observed once. CDR3 residues: CASSPGYDGRYEQYF. As DNA, the CDR3 is TGTGCCAGCAGCCCAGGCTACGACGGACGCTACGAGCAGTACTTC. V gene TRBV7-8 combines with J gene TRBJ2-7; D is undetermined. Germline V CDR1 and CDR2: SGHVS, FQNEAQ. The CDR3 contains 15 residues. V dropped 5 bases and J dropped 3 bases, with 17 bases sitting between them.

V usage is TRBV9 and J usage is TRBJ1-6; no clear D gene. CDR3 size: 15 residues. Between the trimmed V and J ends, which lost 0 bases and 8 bases, there was a span of 12 bases. The V gene's germline CDR1 is SGDLS and CDR2 YYNGEE. CDR3 in DNA: TGTGCCAGCAGCGTAGTCGATGAGGCGTATTCACCCCTCCACTTT. It yields the protein CASSVVDEAYSPLHF.

This CDR3 reads CASSSSKGGTAYQPQHF. CDR3 in DNA: TGTGCCAGCAGTTCGTCTAAAGGGGGGACAGCTTATCAGCCCCAGCATTTT. The chain is built from TRBV25-1 and TRBJ1-5; 7 bases fit TRBD1. Trimming removed 5 bases from V and 5 bases from J; junction bases left unmatched: 15. CDR1 is MGHDK and CDR2 is SYGVNS in the germline V gene. CDR3 length: 17 residues.

The genes are TRBV19 and TRBJ2-1, with a possible D match to TRBD1 (5 bases). This CDR3 contains 11 residues. Germline lookup yields CDR1 LNHDA and CDR2 SQIVND (reference sequence). V was pared by 4 bases and J by 8 bases, with 6 bases between. The CDR3 nucleotides are TGTGCCAGTAGTACCAGGGATGAGCAGTTCTTC. Encoded protein: CASSTRDEQFF.

The chain is built from TRBV10-1 and TRBJ2-5; 10 nucleotides line up with TRBD2. Per germline, CDR1 WNHNN and CDR2 SYGVQD (reference sequence). V shed 2 bases and J 4 bases; nucleotides not matched to a gene: 1. This CDR3 has 14 residues. The CDR3 reads CASSEGTSAETQYF. The CDR3 DNA is TGCGCCAGCAGTGAGGGGACTAGCGCAGAGACCCAGTACTTC.

This clone was detected only a few times. The chain joins TRBV10-3 to TRBJ1-1; a possible D gene is TRBD1 (6 bases). The ends were cut back, 10 bases at V and 4 bases at J, with 19 bases in the middle. Germline V CDR1 and CDR2: ENHRY, SYGVKD. This CDR3 comprises 14 residues. The CDR3 sequence is CATREGGLATEAFF. CDR3 DNA sequence: TGTGCCACCCGCGAAGGGGGACTGGCCACTGAAGCTTTCTTT.